Listed below are T cell receptor beta chains from one sample, sequenced in a study of technical replicates of blood from a handful of donors. The table came from immunoSEQ multiplex PCR; TCRdb's copy has only in-frame clones and leaves some out. Among more than 75,000 clones listed, less than 95% were seen once. Sequenced input: T cells isolated from PBMCs. These receptors were collected from a human donor in good health. The CDR3 runs from the conserved cysteine through the conserved F or W. A D gene is named only where the DNA matches it firmly. Only some rows state a clone size, as once, few, many or a class for expanded clones.

>NA|TRBV5-6|NA|TRBJ2-5
CASSFGVSGETQYF
TGTGCCAGCAGCTTCGGGGTGAGCGGGGAGACCCAGTACTTC
>NA|TRBV5-1|TRBD1|TRBJ1-2
CASSFQGAYGYTF
TGCGCCAGCAGCTTCCAGGGGGCCTATGGCTACACCTTC
>NA|TRBV28|TRBD2|TRBJ2-7
CASSSLLAGYTYNSYEQYF
TGTGCCAGCAGTTCATTACTAGCGGGATATACTTATAACTCCTACGAGCAGTACTTC
>once|TRBV7-9|NA|TRBJ2-5
CATYPPSRGQETQYF
TGTGCCACCTACCCTCCAAGCCGGGGACAAGAGACCCAGTACTTC
>NA|TRBV19|NA|TRBJ1-5
CASGGYGSNQPQHF
TGTGCCAGCGGAGGGTATGGGAGCAATCAGCCCCAGCATTTT
>few|TRBV7-9|NA|TRBJ2-3
CASSLGFMGGDTQYF
TGTGCCAGCAGCTTAGGGTTTATGGGAGGAGATACGCAGTATTTT
>NA|TRBV15|NA|TRBJ1-1
CATSRTDSLNTEAFF
TGTGCCACCAGCAGAACGGACAGCCTGAACACTGAAGCTTTCTTT
>NA|TRBV7-9|TRBD1|TRBJ1-2
CASSPRGRTGGGYTF
TGTGCCAGCAGCCCGCGGGGTAGGACAGGGGGCGGCTACACCTTC
>NA|TRBV4-2|NA|TRBJ1-2
CASSPGREVGYTF
TGTGCCAGCAGTCCCGGGCGGGAGGTTGGCTACACCTTC
>NA|TRBV4-1|NA|TRBJ1-4
CASSQVGLTTNEKLFF
TGCGCCAGCAGCCAAGTCGGACTTACAACTAATGAAAAACTGTTTTTT
>NA|TRBV5-1|NA|TRBJ2-5
CASSLAGLQGETQYF
TGCGCCAGCAGCTTGGCGGGACTGCAGGGAGAGACCCAGTACTTC